The next 3 T cell receptor beta chains were all read from a single sample in a study of cytomegalovirus exposure and HLA in healthy donors. Use of 60 Vbeta and 13 Jbeta primers characterized the PCR. Using immunoSEQ multiplex PCR, the repertoire was profiled, and TCRdb retains in-frame clones only, with some absent. The table includes about 220,000 clones, less than 85% detected once. Material for sequencing was PBMCs. The receptor set was obtained from a man aged 18 to 30 in good health and CMV-seronegative.

This clone was seen more than once but under ten times. The chain uses TRBV2 and TRBJ1-5, with 12 bases lining up with TRBD1. Germline assignment: CDR1 SNHLY and CDR2 FYNNEI. V gave up 7 bases and J gave up 6 bases; unmatched junction bases: 7. The length of the CDR3 is 15 residues. The DNA for the CDR3 is TGTGCCAGCAACCCGGGACAGGGGGCCACTCAGCCCCAGCATTTT. Translating it yields CASNPGQGATQPQHF.

This clone was observed a few times. The chain has TRBV5-1 and TRBJ2-5; 9 nucleotides agree with TRBD2. This CDR3 contains 15 residues. V trimming: 4 bases; J trimming: 1 base; junction bases outside the gene matches: 5. Germline V gene data show CDR1 as SGHRS and CDR2 as YFSETQ. The CDR3: CASSTNSGSQETQYF. The CDR3 nucleotides read TGCGCCAGCAGCACGAATAGCGGGAGCCAAGAGACCCAGTACTTC. Full variable domain (missing parts from reference TRBV5-1 and TRBJ2-5): KAGVTQTPRYLIKTRGQQVTLSCSPISGHRSVSWYQQTPGQGLQFLFEYFSETQRNKGNFPGRFSGRQFSNSRSEMNVSTLELGDSALYLCASSTNSGSQETQYFGPGTRLLVL.

This clone was found a few times. The chain links TRBV6-5 to TRBJ1-1, with 7 bases lining up with TRBD1. This CDR3 is built from 15 residues. V lost 5 bases, J lost 6 bases, and 12 bases stayed unmatched. From germline, CDR1 is MNHEY and CDR2 SVGAGI. CDR3 amino acids: CASSTGALRVSEAFF. For the CDR3, the DNA is TGTGCCAGCAGTACAGGGGCCCTCCGGGTGTCTGAAGCTTTCTTT.